This T cell receptor (beta chain) comes out of a study of shared clonotypes between healthy human individuals. Libraries were prepared by immunoSEQ multiplex PCR; TCRdb keeps only in-frame clonotypes and omits some of them. The profile shows some 2.3 million clones, approximately 93% of them singletons. Naive CD4+ cells were CD45RA-selected; the remaining cells were memory. The count of this clone is one. This clonotype originated in a man between 18 and 35 years old in good health. Some clones in this sample may be carry-over from other donors' samples. Sequenced: naive CD4+ T cells from PBMCs. Subset here: CD45RA+ positively selected.

DNA of the CDR3: TGTGCCAGCAGTGCTGGGACCCAGTACTTC. Protein: CASSAGTQYF. The J gene is TRBJ2-5, the V gene TRBV6-5, with D hard to call. The CDR3 length is 10 residues. CDR1 and CDR2 (germline): MNHEY, SVGAGI. The germline V and J ends were trimmed by 5 bases and 7 bases, with 5 bases remaining between them.